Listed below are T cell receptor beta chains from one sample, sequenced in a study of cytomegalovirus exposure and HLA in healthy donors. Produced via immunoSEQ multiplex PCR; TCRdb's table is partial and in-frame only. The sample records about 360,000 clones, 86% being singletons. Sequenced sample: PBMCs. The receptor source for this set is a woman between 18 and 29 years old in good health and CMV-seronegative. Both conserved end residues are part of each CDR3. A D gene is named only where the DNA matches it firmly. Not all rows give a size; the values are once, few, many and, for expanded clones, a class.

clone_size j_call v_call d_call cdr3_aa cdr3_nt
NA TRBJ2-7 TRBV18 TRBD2 CASSRPAGLVSGEQYF TGTGCCAGCTCACGGCCTGCGGGACTAGTATCAGGCGAGCAGTACTTC
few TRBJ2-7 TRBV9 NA CASSAPGGHEQYF TGTGCCAGCAGCGCCCCAGGGGGGCATGAGCAGTACTTC
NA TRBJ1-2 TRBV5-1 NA CASSLSPENYGYTF TGCGCCAGCAGCTTGTCTCCGGAGAACTATGGCTACACCTTC
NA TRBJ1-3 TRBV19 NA CASSIRRATSSGNTIYF TGTGCCAGTAGTATCCGGAGGGCTACCTCCTCTGGAAACACCATATATTTT
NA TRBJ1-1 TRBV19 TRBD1 CASRDTGGGTEAFF TGTGCCAGTAGAGATACAGGGGGCGGCACTGAAGCTTTCTTT
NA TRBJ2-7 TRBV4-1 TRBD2 CASSPLDSGLARYYHYEQYF TGCGCCAGCAGCCCGCTGGATTCGGGACTAGCGCGATACTACCACTACGAGCAGTACTTC
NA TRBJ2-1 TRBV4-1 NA CASSQVLAASYNEQFF TGCGCCAGCAGCCAAGTCCTAGCCGCCTCCTACAATGAGCAGTTCTTC
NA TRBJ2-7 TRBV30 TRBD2 CAWRGVAGADEQYF TGTGCCTGGAGGGGGGTAGCGGGAGCTGACGAGCAGTACTTC
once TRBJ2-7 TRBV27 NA CASSLGGGARREQYF TGTGCCAGCAGCCTAGGGGGGGGTGCCCGTCGGGAGCAGTACTTC
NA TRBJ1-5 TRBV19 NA CASSIDGYNQPQHF TGTGCCAGTAGTATAGACGGGTACAATCAGCCCCAGCATTTT
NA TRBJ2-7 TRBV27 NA CASRQQGFGPYEQYF TGTGCCAGCAGACAACAGGGATTCGGGCCCTACGAGCAGTACTTC
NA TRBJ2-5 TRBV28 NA CASSSRRGQETQYF TGTGCCAGCAGTTCACGGCGGGGCCAAGAGACCCAGTACTTC
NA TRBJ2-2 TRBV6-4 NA CASSDSWPGELFF TGTGCCAGCAGTGACTCCTGGCCCGGGGAGCTGTTTTTT
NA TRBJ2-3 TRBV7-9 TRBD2 CASSPRAGLAVSGGYF TGTGCCAGCAGCCCCCGGGCCGGACTAGCGGTGTCAGGGGGGTATTTT
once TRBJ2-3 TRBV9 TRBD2 CASSVDGRLAITDTQYF TGTGCCAGCAGCGTAGATGGGAGACTAGCCATAACAGATACGCAGTATTTT
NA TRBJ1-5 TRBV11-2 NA CASSLQGGQPQHF TGTGCCAGCAGCTTACAGGGAGGTCAGCCCCAGCATTTT
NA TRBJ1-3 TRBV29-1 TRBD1 CSVVTGTSGNTIYF TGCAGCGTTGTGACAGGGACGTCTGGAAACACCATATATTTT
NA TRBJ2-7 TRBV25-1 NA CASSPRTVTTYEQYF TGTGCCAGCAGCCCAAGGACAGTGACGACCTACGAGCAGTACTTC
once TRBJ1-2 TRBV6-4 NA CASSDMQGNDGYTF TGTGCCAGCAGTGACATGCAGGGAAATGATGGCTACACCTTC
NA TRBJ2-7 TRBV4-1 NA CASSQEIDYSYEQYF TGCGCCAGCAGCCAAGAGATCGACTACTCCTACGAGCAGTACTTC
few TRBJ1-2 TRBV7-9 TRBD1 CASSRATGDYGYTF TGTGCCAGCAGCCGCGCAACAGGGGACTATGGCTACACCTTC
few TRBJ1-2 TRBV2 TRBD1 CASRSIQGGYGYTF TGTGCCAGCAGGTCGATCCAGGGGGGATATGGCTACACCTTC
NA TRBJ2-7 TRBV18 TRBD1 CASSPTGAYEQYF TGTGCCAGCTCCCCGACAGGGGCCTACGAGCAGTACTTC
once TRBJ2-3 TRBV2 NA CASSGTRTLQIF TGTGCCAGCAGTGGGACCCGGACACTCCAGATATTT
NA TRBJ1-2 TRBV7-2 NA CASSLGRSYGYTF TGTGCCAGCAGCTTGGGGCGGAGCTATGGCTACACCTTC
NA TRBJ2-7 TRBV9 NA CASSVGPGVTGEQYF TGTGCCAGCAGCGTCGGGCCAGGGGTGACGGGCGAGCAGTACTTC
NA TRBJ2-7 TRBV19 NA CASSVPNSFYEQYF TGTGCCAGTAGTGTCCCCAACAGCTTCTACGAGCAGTACTTC
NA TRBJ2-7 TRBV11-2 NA CASSLGAYEQYF TGTGCCAGCAGCTTGGGAGCCTACGAGCAGTACTTC
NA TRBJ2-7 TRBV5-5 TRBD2 CASSLGSSGHSYEQYF TGTGCCAGCAGCTTGGGGTCTAGCGGGCACTCCTACGAGCAGTACTTC
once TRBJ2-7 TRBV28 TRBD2 CASSTSGGYYEQYF TGTGCCAGCAGTACGAGCGGGGGCTACTACGAGCAGTACTTC
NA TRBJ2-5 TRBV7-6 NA CASSLALRGGVGQETQYF TGTGCCAGCAGCTTAGCGTTAAGGGGAGGAGTGGGACAAGAGACCCAGTACTTC
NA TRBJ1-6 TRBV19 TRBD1 CASSPSGGIGSPLHF TGTGCCAGTAGTCCATCAGGGGGTATCGGATCACCCCTCCACTTT
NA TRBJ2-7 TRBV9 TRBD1 CASSVATGPYEQYF TGTGCCAGCAGCGTAGCGACAGGGCCCTACGAGCAGTACTTC